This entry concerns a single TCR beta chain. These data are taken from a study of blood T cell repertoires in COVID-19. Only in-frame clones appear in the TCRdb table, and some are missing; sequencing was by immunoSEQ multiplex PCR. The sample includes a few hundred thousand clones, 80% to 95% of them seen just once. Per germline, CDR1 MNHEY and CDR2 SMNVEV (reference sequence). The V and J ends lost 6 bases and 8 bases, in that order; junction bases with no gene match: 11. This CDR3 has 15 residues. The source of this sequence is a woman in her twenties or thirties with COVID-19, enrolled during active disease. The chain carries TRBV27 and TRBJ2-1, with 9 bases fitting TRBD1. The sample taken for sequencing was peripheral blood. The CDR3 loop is CASRPGQGISHEQFF. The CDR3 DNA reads TGTGCCAGCAGACCGGGACAGGGTATCTCCCATGAGCAGTTCTTC.